The 8 T cell receptor beta chains below were found in one sample sequenced in a study of human T cells and chemical hapten exposure. Each CDR3 protein gets one entry after TCRdb re-called the RACE reads with MiXCR. The profile covers over 55,000 distinct CDR3 sequences, with 9.5% to 15% appearing a single time and roughly 2.3% taken by the ten largest. Time point in this sample: patch test 3, about 24 weeks after DPC sensitization. Sample treatment: therapeutic diphenylcyclopropenone sensitization with weekly scalp DPC. The material was whole blood, obtained in connection with sensitization to the hapten diphenylcyclopropenone (DPC). The receptors originated from a man between 25 and 39 years old with alopecia areata. Some clones in this sample may be carry-over from other donors' samples.

This clonotype was recorded at least ten times. The junction and the germline gene differ at one end; a read error may be behind it. The chain joins TRBV7-7 to TRBJ2-1; 10 nucleotides line up with TRBD2. The germline CDR1 and CDR2 sequences are SSHAT and FNYEAQ (reference sequence). CDR3 length: 15 residues. The CDR3 DNA follows: TGTGCTAGCAGCTTAGGGACTAGCGTTGGCAATGAGCAGTTCTTC. It specifies CASSLGTSVGNEQFF.

This clonotype was observed many times. J is TRBJ1-1 and V is TRBV11-2; D gene uncertain. This CDR3 has 17 amino acids. V was pared by 4 bases and J by 7 bases, with 25 bases between. Germline lookup yields CDR1 SGHAT and CDR2 FQNNGV. The CDR3 is CASSSGPVGGSFDEAFF. The CDR3, as DNA: TGTGCCAGCAGCTCGGGTCCGGTGGGCGGGTCGTTTGATGAAGCTTTCTTT.

This clonotype has only a few counts. This sequence joins TRBV6-6 and TRBJ2-1, with a possible D match to TRBD1 (6 bases). The CDR3 contains 13 residues. Germline CDR1 MNHNY, CDR2 SVGAGI (reference sequence). The V end was cut by 8 bases, the J end by 4 bases, with 12 bases between. The CDR3, as DNA: TGTGCCAGCGGAGCAGGGGTGTACAATGAGCAGTTCTTC. It translates to CASGAGVYNEQFF.

CDR3 sequence (DNA): TGCAGCGTCCCGGCGTGGGTACCCCGGTCGGATGCGAATGGCTACACCTTC. Its protein is CSVPAWVPRSDANGYTF. The genes are TRBV29-1 and TRBJ1-2; D not resolved. This CDR3 is built from 17 residues. V shed 6 bases and J shed 6 bases, with 29 bases lying between them. The germline CDR1 and CDR2 sequences are SQVTM and ANQGSEA.

This clonotype came up many times. The chain is built from TRBV4-1 and TRBJ1-2; D is perhaps TRBD1 (5 bases). V lost 0 bases to trimming and J lost 4 bases, with 12 bases between them. The CDR3 consists of 15 residues. Germline CDR1 MGHRA, CDR2 YSYEKL. The CDR3 sequence is CASSQERPGIYGYTF. CDR3 nucleotides: TGCGCCAGCAGCCAAGAGCGGCCAGGGATCTATGGCTACACCTTC.

This clonotype showed up many times. The chain links TRBV6-5 to TRBJ1-2; possible D gene TRBD1, 5 bases. In germline, CDR1 is MNHEY, CDR2 SVGAGI. The CDR3 consists of 13 residues. The ends were cut back, 7 bases at V and 4 bases at J, with 13 bases in the middle. The CDR3 spells CASTMGRPYGYTF. In DNA form, the CDR3 reads TGTGCCAGCACAATGGGACGGCCCTATGGCTACACCTTC.

This clonotype was seen many times. The J gene is TRBJ2-2, the V gene TRBV24-1, with 7 bases matching TRBD1. The CDR3 is 18 amino acids. The germline gives CDR1 KGHDR, CDR2 SFDVKD. V dropped 4 bases and J dropped 2; count of bases not matched to a gene: 12. CDR3 nucleotide sequence: TGTGCCACCAGTGACCCTTTTTCGGGACAGCTCAACACCGGGGAGCTGTTTTTT. Its translation is CATSDPFSGQLNTGELFF.

This clonotype has a handful of counts. The rearrangement joins TRBV11-2 to TRBJ2-7, with TRBD1 identical over 7 bases. The J segment lost 9 bases and the V segment lost 0 bases, leaving 8 bases of the junction unmatched. Germline V gene lookup returns CDR1 SGHAT and CDR2 FQNNGV. The CDR3 has 14 residues. For the CDR3, the DNA is TGTGCCAGCAGCTTAGAACCGGGACAGCGGCGGCAGTACTTC. It specifies CASSLEPGQRRQYF.